This TCR beta chain comes out of a study of T cell repertoires in cytomegalovirus infection. Study-level information: From public TCR beta signatures came an indication of both CMV infection and matching HLA type. Notes on the study in general: Identification of carriers of CMV plus the relevant HLA was achieved through cumulative public TCR beta family frequency.

A note on this clonotype: Its antigen is undetermined.

V lost 1 base and J 0 bases, leaving 7 bases between the germline ends. This CDR3 has 14 amino acids. Germline V gives CDR1 SGHNT, CDR2 YYREEE (reference sequence). TCRdb re-called the reads through MiXCR, storing one row per CDR3 protein. Of about 24,000 distinct CDR3 sequences listed, roughly 20% are singletons. This chain uses TRBV5-4 with TRBJ2-5; unclear D gene. The receptor comes from a human donor in good health (CMV status not recorded). Some clones in this sample may be carry-over from other donors' samples. This specimen was CD8+ T cells from cultured PBMCs, taken from culture after CMV antigen stimulation. The CDR3 DNA reads TGTGCCAGCAGCTTGCGGCAGTACCAAGAGACCCAGTACTTC. Translated, it gives CASSLRQYQETQYF.